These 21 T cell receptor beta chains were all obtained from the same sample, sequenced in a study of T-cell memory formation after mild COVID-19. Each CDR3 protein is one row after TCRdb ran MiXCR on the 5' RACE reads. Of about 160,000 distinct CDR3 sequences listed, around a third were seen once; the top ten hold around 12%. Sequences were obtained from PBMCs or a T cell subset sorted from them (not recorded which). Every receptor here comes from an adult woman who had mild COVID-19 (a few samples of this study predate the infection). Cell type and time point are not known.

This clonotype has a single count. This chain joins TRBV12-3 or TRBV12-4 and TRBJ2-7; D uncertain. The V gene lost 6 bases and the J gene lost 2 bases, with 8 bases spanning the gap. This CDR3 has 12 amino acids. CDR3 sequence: CASSPAPYEQYF. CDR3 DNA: TGTGCCAGCAGCCCCGCCCCCTACGAGCAGTACTTC.

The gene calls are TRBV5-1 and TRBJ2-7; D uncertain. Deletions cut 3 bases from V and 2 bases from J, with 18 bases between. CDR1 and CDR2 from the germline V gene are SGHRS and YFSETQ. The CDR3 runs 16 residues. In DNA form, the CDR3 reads TGCGCCAGCAGCTGGTCTTCCAGTGCTAGTCCCTACGAGCAGTACTTC. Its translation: CASSWSSSASPYEQYF.

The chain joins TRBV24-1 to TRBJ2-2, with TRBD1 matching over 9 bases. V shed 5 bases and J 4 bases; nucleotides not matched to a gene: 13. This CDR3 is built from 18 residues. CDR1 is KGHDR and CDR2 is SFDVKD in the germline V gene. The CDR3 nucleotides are TGTGCCACCAGTGGTGCCCTCTTCCGGGACAGGGTCACCGGGGAGCTGTTTTTT. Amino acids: CATSGALFRDRVTGELFF.

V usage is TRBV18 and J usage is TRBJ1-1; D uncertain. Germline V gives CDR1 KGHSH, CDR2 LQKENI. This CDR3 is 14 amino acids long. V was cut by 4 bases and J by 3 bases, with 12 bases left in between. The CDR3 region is CASSLNAGDTEAFF. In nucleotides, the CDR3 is TGTGCCAGCTCACTAAACGCCGGGGACACTGAAGCTTTCTTT.

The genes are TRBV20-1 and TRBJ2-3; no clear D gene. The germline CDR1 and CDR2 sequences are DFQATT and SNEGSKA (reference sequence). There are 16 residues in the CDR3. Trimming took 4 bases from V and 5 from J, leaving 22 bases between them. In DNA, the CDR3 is TGCAGTGCTATCTCGGCGGTGAAAGGAACAAAAGATACGCAGTATTTT. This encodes CSAISAVKGTKDTQYF.

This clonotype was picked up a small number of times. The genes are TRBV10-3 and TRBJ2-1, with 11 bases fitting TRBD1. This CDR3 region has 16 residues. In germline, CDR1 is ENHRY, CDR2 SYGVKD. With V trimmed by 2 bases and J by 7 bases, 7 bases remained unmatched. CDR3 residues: CAISEPPGQGVNEQFF. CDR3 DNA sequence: TGTGCCATCAGTGAGCCCCCGGGACAGGGGGTAAATGAGCAGTTCTTC.

The CDR3 loop reads CASRTGGGEQFF. The CDR3 DNA reads as TGTGCCAGCAGGACAGGGGGCGGGGAGCAGTTCTTC. The chain is built from TRBV6-1 and TRBJ2-1; 10 bases align to TRBD1. Germline CDR1 reads MNHNS; CDR2 reads SASEGT. This CDR3 is built from 12 residues. Germline trimming cut 6 bases from V and 10 bases from J; bases unmatched to any gene: 3.

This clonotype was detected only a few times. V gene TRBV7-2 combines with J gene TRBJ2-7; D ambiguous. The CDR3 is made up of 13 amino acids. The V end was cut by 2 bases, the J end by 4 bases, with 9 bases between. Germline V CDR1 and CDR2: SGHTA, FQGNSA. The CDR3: CASSLLAEYEQYF. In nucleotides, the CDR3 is TGTGCCAGCAGCTTACTGGCTGAATACGAGCAGTACTTC.

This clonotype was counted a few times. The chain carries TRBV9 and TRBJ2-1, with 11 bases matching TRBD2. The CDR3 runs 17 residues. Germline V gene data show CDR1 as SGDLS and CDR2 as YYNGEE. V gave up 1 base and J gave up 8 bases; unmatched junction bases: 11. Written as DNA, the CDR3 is TGTGCCAGCAGCGTACTAGCGGGAGGAGCGCCCAATGATGAGCAGTTCTTC. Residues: CASSVLAGGAPNDEQFF. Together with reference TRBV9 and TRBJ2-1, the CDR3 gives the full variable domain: DSGVTQTPKHLITATGQRVTLRCSPRSGDLSVYWYQQSLDQGLQFLIQYYNGEERAKGNILERFSAQQFPDLHSELNLSSLELGDSALYFCASSVLAGGAPNDEQFFGPGTRLTVL.

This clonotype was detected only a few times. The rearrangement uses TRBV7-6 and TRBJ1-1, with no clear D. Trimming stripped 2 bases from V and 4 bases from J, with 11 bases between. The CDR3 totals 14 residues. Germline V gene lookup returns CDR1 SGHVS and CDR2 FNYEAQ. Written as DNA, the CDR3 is TGTGCCAGCAGCTTAACATGGGAGGGCACTGAAGCTTTCTTT. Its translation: CASSLTWEGTEAFF.

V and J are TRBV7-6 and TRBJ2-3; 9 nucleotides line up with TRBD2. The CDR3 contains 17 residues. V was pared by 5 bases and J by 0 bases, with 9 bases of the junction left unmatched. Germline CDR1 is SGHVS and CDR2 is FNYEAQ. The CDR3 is CASSGSGTSLSTDTQYF. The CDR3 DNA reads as TGTGCCAGCAGCGGTAGTGGGACTAGCCTAAGCACAGATACGCAGTATTTT.

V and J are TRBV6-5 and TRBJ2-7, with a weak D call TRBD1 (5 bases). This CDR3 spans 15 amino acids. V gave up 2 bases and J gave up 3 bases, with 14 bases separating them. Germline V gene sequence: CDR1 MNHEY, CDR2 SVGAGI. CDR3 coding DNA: TGTGCCAGCAGTTACCGATACGACAGCCTCTACGAGCAGTACTTC. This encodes CASSYRYDSLYEQYF.

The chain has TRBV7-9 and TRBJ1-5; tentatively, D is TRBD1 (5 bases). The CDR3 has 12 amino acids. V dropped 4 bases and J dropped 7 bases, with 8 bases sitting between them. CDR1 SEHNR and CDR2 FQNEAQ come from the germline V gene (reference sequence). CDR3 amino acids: CASSSDRQPQHF. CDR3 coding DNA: TGTGCCAGCAGCTCAGACAGACAGCCCCAGCATTTT.

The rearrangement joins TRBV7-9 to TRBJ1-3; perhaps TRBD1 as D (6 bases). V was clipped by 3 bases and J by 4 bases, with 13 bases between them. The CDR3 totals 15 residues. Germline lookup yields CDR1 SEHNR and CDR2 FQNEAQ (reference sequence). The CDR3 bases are TGTGCCAGCAGCTTCAGGACAGCCATGGGAAACACCATATATTTT. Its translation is CASSFRTAMGNTIYF.

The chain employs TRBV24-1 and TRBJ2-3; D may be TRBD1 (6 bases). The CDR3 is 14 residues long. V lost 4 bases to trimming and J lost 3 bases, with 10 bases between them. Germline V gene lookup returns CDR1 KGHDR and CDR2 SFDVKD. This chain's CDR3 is CATSDPRGTDTQYF. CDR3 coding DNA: TGTGCCACCAGTGACCCCAGGGGAACAGATACGCAGTATTTT.

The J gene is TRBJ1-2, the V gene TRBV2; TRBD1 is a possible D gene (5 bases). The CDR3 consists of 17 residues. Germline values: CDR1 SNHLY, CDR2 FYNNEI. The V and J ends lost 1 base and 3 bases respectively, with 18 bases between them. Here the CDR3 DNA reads TGTGCCAGCAGTGAAGGGTGGCGCAGCAGGGCTGACTATGGCTACACCTTC. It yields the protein CASSEGWRSRADYGYTF. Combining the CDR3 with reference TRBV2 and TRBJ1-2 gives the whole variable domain EPEVTQTPSHQVTQMGQEVILRCVPISNHLYFYWYRQILGQKVEFLVSFYNNEISEKSEIFDDQFSVERPDGSNFTLKIRSTKLEDSAMYFCASSEGWRSRADYGYTFGSGTRLTVV.

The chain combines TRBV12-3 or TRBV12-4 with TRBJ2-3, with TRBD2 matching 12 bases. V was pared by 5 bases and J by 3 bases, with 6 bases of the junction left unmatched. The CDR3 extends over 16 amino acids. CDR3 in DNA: TGTGCCAGCAGTCACTCTAGCGGGGGGGAGACAGATACGCAGTATTTT. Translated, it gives CASSHSSGGETDTQYF.

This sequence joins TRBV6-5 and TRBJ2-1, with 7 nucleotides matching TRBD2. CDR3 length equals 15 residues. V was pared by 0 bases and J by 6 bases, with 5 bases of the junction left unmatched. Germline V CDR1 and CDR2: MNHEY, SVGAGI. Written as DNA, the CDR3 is TGTGCCAGCAGTTACTCGGGGGAGGGCCCCAATGAGCAGTTCTTC. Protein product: CASSYSGEGPNEQFF.

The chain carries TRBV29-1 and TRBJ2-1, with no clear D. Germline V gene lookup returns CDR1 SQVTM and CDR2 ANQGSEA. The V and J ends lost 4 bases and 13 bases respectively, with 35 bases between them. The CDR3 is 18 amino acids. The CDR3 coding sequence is TGCAGCGTTGCTTTCCCCGTAGAGGCTACGGCAGGCTTCACCTTCCAGTTCTTC. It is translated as CSVAFPVEATAGFTFQFF.

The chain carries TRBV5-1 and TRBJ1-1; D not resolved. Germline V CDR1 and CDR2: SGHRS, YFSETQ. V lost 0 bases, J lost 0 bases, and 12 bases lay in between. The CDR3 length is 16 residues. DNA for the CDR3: TGCGCCAGCAGCTTGGGAGGGATAACTGTGAACACTGAAGCTTTCTTT. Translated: CASSLGGITVNTEAFF.

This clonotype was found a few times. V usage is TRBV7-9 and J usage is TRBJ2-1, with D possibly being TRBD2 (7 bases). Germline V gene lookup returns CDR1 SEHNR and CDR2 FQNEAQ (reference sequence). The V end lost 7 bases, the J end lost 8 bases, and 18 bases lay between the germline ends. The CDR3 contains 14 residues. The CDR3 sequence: CASNLRGASDEQFF. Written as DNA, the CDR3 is TGTGCCAGCAACCTACGGGGGGCGTCAGATGAGCAGTTCTTC.